These 30 T cell receptor beta chains were all obtained from the same sample, sequenced in a study of cytomegalovirus exposure and HLA in healthy donors. 13 Jbeta primers and 60 Vbeta primers were used for the PCR. The data were produced by immunoSEQ multiplex PCR, yet TCRdb's version contains in-frame clones alone and is incomplete. The table has roughly 140,000 clones, about three quarters seen once. The sample consisted of PBMCs. The source is a woman aged 25 to 39 in good health and CMV-seronegative.

The rearrangement links TRBV6-5 to TRBJ1-4; possibly TRBD1 for D (5 bases). Between the trimmed V and J ends, which lost 2 bases and 7 bases, there was a span of 14 bases. Germline V gives CDR1 MNHEY, CDR2 SVGAGI. This CDR3 is built from 15 residues. The CDR3 sequence: CASSYRGQGGEKLFF. The CDR3 coding sequence is TGTGCCAGCAGTTACCGTGGGCAGGGAGGTGAAAAACTGTTTTTT.

A few counts support this clone. This sequence joins TRBV13 and TRBJ1-2; no clear D gene. The CDR3 loop spans 16 amino acids. V dropped 7 bases and J dropped 3 bases, with 21 bases sitting between them. The germline gives CDR1 PRHDT, CDR2 FYEKMQ (reference sequence). The CDR3 coding sequence is TGTGCCAGCACCCTTGGGAGGGCTCGACGGTACTATGGCTACACCTTC. Encoded protein: CASTLGRARRYYGYTF. Drawing the rest from reference TRBV13 and TRBJ1-2, the complete variable domain is AAGVIQSPRHLIKEKRETATLKCYPIPRHDTVYWYQQGPGQDPQFLISFYEKMQSDKGSIPDRFSAQQFSDYHSELNMSSLELGDSALYFCASTLGRARRYYGYTFGSGTRLTVV.

This sequence joins TRBV2 and TRBJ2-1; 10 bases line up with TRBD2. The CDR3 extends over 17 amino acids. V lost 6 bases and J lost 0; bases outside the gene matches: 8. The germline CDR1 and CDR2 sequences are SNHLY and FYNNEI. CDR3 in DNA: TGTGCCAGCAGGCCTCCTAGCGGGGGTGACTCCTACAATGAGCAGTTCTTC. The encoded protein is CASRPPSGGDSYNEQFF.

The rearrangement uses TRBV15 and TRBJ2-7, with D possibly matching TRBD1 (6 bases). The CDR3 covers 14 residues. Trimming removed 5 bases from V and 2 bases from J, with 13 bases in between. CDR1 and CDR2 from the germline V gene are LNHNV and YYDKDF (reference sequence). CDR3 DNA sequence: TGTGCCACCAGCGCAACGGGACAAACCTACGAGCAGTACTTC. Protein product: CATSATGQTYEQYF.

The genes are TRBV5-1 and TRBJ1-1; 9 bases are shared with TRBD1. Germline-derived CDR1 and CDR2 are SGHRS and YFSETQ. V shed 2 bases and J 2 bases; nucleotides not matched to a gene: 10. The CDR3 has 17 amino acids. The CDR3 DNA sequence: TGCGCCAGCAGCTTATCCGGGACAGGGTATGTCAACACTGAAGCTTTCTTT. It encodes CASSLSGTGYVNTEAFF.

The chain recombines TRBV27 with TRBJ1-6, with D hard to call. The CDR3 is made up of 16 amino acids. Per germline, CDR1 MNHEY and CDR2 SMNVEV (reference sequence). The V end lost 5 bases, the J end lost 0 bases, and 11 bases lay between the germline ends. CDR3 region: CASSILTSSYNSPLHF. In nucleotides, the CDR3 is TGTGCCAGCAGTATCCTTACGAGCTCCTATAATTCACCCCTCCACTTT.

V and J are TRBV4-2 and TRBJ2-1; 7 bases are shared with TRBD2. The CDR3 extends over 16 amino acids. Trimming at V came to 4 bases and at J to 5 bases, leaving 11 bases not matched to a gene. Germline V lookup: CDR1 LGHNA, CDR2 YNFKEQ. The CDR3: CASSLRLALRDNEQFF. As DNA, the CDR3 is TGTGCCAGCAGCCTCCGACTAGCCTTACGGGACAATGAGCAGTTCTTC.

The J gene is TRBJ2-2, the V gene TRBV5-1; 8 nucleotides agree with TRBD1. The CDR3 is 17 amino acids. Germline values: CDR1 SGHRS, CDR2 YFSETQ. Trimming removed 0 bases from V and 5 bases from J; junction bases left unmatched: 9. The DNA for the CDR3 is TGCGCCAGCAGCTTGGCGTCCAGGGGGCGAGAGACCGGGGAGCTGTTTTTT. Encoded protein: CASSLASRGRETGELFF. The entire variable domain, with the rest obtained from reference TRBV5-1 and TRBJ2-2, is as follows: KAGVTQTPRYLIKTRGQQVTLSCSPISGHRSVSWYQQTPGQGLQFLFEYFSETQRNKGNFPGRFSGRQFSNSRSEMNVSTLELGDSALYLCASSLASRGRETGELFFGEGSRLTVL.

The rearrangement joins TRBV27 to TRBJ2-3, with D possibly being TRBD2 (6 bases). CDR1 and CDR2 (germline): MNHEY, SMNVEV (reference sequence). CDR3 length equals 16 residues. Trimming took 7 bases from V and 1 from J, leaving 18 bases between them. DNA for the CDR3: TGTGCCAGCACTTCCCCAAGGGCTAGCGGCACAGATACGCAGTATTTT. Translation gives CASTSPRASGTDTQYF.

This chain links TRBV11-1 with TRBJ1-6; D is perhaps TRBD1 (6 bases). V was shortened by 5 bases and J by 7 bases, with 18 bases between the two germline ends. Per the germline V gene, CDR1 is SGHAT and CDR2 is FQDESV (reference sequence). CDR3 length: 16 residues. CDR3 region: CASSHREQGRNSPLHF. DNA for the CDR3: TGTGCCAGCAGCCATCGAGAACAGGGCAGGAATTCACCCCTCCACTTT.

The chain employs TRBV7-9 and TRBJ1-6, with 7 positions matching TRBD1. The V gene's germline CDR1 is SEHNR and CDR2 FQNEAQ (reference sequence). The junction had 5 bases not matched to a gene; V was cut back by 5 bases and J by 7 bases. The CDR3 extends over 14 amino acids. The CDR3 region has the DNA TGTGCCAGCAGCGCCCTCAGGGGGAATTCACCCCTCCACTTT. Translated: CASSALRGNSPLHF. Based on the CDR3 plus reference TRBV7-9 and TRBJ1-6, the full variable domain is DTGVSQNPRHKITKRGQNVTFRCDPISEHNRLYWYRQTLGQGPEFLTYFQNEAQLEKSRLLSDRFSAERPKGSFSTLEIQRTEQGDSAMYLCASSALRGNSPLHFGNGTRLTVT.

The V call is TRBV6-5, the J call TRBJ2-5; D is perhaps TRBD1 (6 bases). Germline CDR1 MNHEY, CDR2 SVGAGI. This CDR3 region has 13 residues. Trimming left V 5 bases short and J 5 bases short, with 12 bases between. The chain's CDR3 is CASSPVQGETQYF. The CDR3 nucleotides read TGTGCCAGCAGTCCGGTCCAGGGGGAGACCCAGTACTTC.

The rearrangement joins TRBV18 to TRBJ1-6; possibly TRBD1 for D (5 bases). The CDR3 loop spans 15 amino acids. Germline loops: CDR1 KGHSH, CDR2 LQKENI. With 2 bases removed from V and 10 bases from J, the gap between germline ends came to 15 bases. The CDR3 region has the DNA TGTGCCAGCTCACCAACAGGATTGTTTGAATCACCCCTCCACTTT. Translation gives CASSPTGLFESPLHF.

Turning to this clone: Additional DNA sequences in this sample encode the identical CDR3. The J gene is TRBJ2-7, the V gene TRBV6-5, with 10 bases identical to TRBD1. CDR1 and CDR2 (germline): MNHEY, SVGAGI. The CDR3 has 13 amino acids. Trimming cost V 5 bases and J 3 bases; bases outside gene matches: 1. CDR3 DNA sequence: TGTGCCAGCAGTAGGGACAGGGGCTACGAGCAGTACTTC. Amino acid sequence: CASSRDRGYEQYF.

The V gene is TRBV10-1, the J gene TRBJ1-2; possible D gene TRBD1, 5 bases. V was shortened by 2 bases and J by 7 bases, with 11 bases between the two germline ends. The CDR3 spans 13 residues. Germline V CDR1 and CDR2: WNHNN, SYGVQD (reference sequence). CDR3 DNA sequence: TGCGCCAGCAGTGAGCGACGGGGGGGTGGCTACACCTTC. As protein: CASSERRGGGYTF.

V usage is TRBV20-1 and J usage is TRBJ1-1; D possibly corresponds to TRBD1 (5 bases). The CDR3 length is 11 residues. V was trimmed by 3 bases and J by 7 bases, leaving 9 bases between them. The germline CDR1 and CDR2 sequences are DFQATT and SNEGSKA (reference sequence). CDR3 coding DNA: TGCAGTGCTAGTGGGGGGATTGAAGCTTTCTTT. Amino acid sequence: CSASGGIEAFF.

This clone was seen a single time. The chain recombines TRBV6-5 with TRBJ1-1; 7 bases agree with TRBD1. The CDR3 runs 15 residues. CDR1 is MNHEY, CDR2 SVGAGI, per germline. The ends lost 5 bases at V and 5 bases at J; junction bases unmatched: 11. Written as DNA, the CDR3 is TGTGCCAGCAGTCTTACGGACAGGCCGGCGACTGAAGCTTTCTTT. This gives the protein CASSLTDRPATEAFF.

The chain is built from TRBV2 and TRBJ2-1; 7 bases line up with TRBD1. The CDR3 totals 15 residues. After removal of 6 bases from V and 4 bases from J, the junction contained 9 bases not matched to a gene. Germline-derived CDR1 and CDR2 are SNHLY and FYNNEI. The chain's CDR3 is CASSGGPGQYNEQFF. CDR3 coding DNA: TGTGCCAGCAGCGGCGGGCCGGGACAGTACAATGAGCAGTTCTTC.

The rearrangement uses TRBV15 and TRBJ2-2, with D perhaps matching TRBD2 (5 bases). The CDR3 runs 17 residues. Germline values: CDR1 LNHNV, CDR2 YYDKDF (reference sequence). V was trimmed by 5 bases and J by 8 bases, leaving 24 bases between them. The CDR3 region is CATSERVLAPRNGELFF. As DNA, the CDR3 is TGTGCCACCAGCGAAAGGGTGCTAGCCCCTCGGAATGGGGAGCTGTTTTTT.

The CDR3 DNA is TGTGCAAGTCGCTTTAAATTTTCCGAGGGCCTTCAGCCCCAGCATTTT. This sequence encodes CASRFKFSEGLQPQHF. The rearrangement links TRBV12-2 to TRBJ1-5. TRBV12-2 is designated a pseudogene. There are 16 residues in the CDR3.

The gene calls are TRBV4-1 and TRBJ1-2, with D perhaps TRBD1 (5 bases). The V gene's germline CDR1 is MGHRA and CDR2 YSYEKL. The germline V and J ends were trimmed by 1 base and 6 bases, with 9 bases remaining between them. The CDR3 totals 13 residues. The CDR3 reads CASSQVSGDGYTF. CDR3 DNA sequence: TGCGCCAGCAGCCAAGTTTCGGGGGATGGCTACACCTTC.

The rearrangement uses TRBV5-5 and TRBJ1-2; 10 bases map to TRBD1. This CDR3 spans 16 amino acids. V gave up 4 bases and J gave up 4 bases; unmatched junction bases: 10. Germline lookup yields CDR1 SGHKS and CDR2 YYEKEE (reference sequence). CDR3 bases: TGTGCCAGCAGCGACCGACAGGGGGCGCGGGGCTATGGCTACACCTTC. Amino acid sequence: CASSDRQGARGYGYTF.

In this sample, this clone turned up many times. The chain carries TRBV6-5 and TRBJ1-6; D is uncertain. Germline assignment: CDR1 MNHEY and CDR2 SVGAGI. The CDR3 is 12 amino acids. Trimming pared 2 bases from V and 9 bases from J, leaving 5 bases between. The CDR3: CASSYAGSPLHF. The CDR3 coding sequence is TGTGCCAGCAGTTACGCGGGTTCACCCCTCCACTTT.

This clone was observed a single time. This rearrangement joins TRBV6-5 to TRBJ1-2; 8 bases are a match to TRBD1. CDR1 is MNHEY and CDR2 is SVGAGI in the germline V gene. J gave up 0 bases and V 0 bases, and 3 bases lay outside the gene matches. The CDR3 runs 16 residues. The DNA of the CDR3 is TGTGCCAGCAGTTACTCACGGACAGGGACTAACTATGGCTACACCTTC. Protein sequence: CASSYSRTGTNYGYTF.

This chain links TRBV7-3 with TRBJ2-3; 9 bases align to TRBD1. CDR1 and CDR2 (germline): SGHTA, FQGTGA. This CDR3 comprises 14 residues. V was pared by 5 bases and J by 3 bases, with 3 bases of the junction left unmatched. The CDR3 region is CASSLQGATDTQYF. In DNA, the CDR3 is TGTGCCAGCAGCCTACAGGGGGCAACAGATACGCAGTATTTT.

The chain links TRBV4-3 to TRBJ1-1, with D possibly matching TRBD1 (6 bases). V was shortened by 4 bases and J by 8 bases, with 14 bases between the two germline ends. The CDR3 is made up of 13 amino acids. Per germline, CDR1 LGHNA and CDR2 YSLEER. The CDR3 protein is CASSLIPGQEAFF. The CDR3 region has the DNA TGCGCCAGCAGCCTTATTCCGGGACAAGAAGCTTTCTTT.

In this sample, this clone turned up a few times. DNA of the CDR3: TGTGCCAGCAGTTCTTCAGGGGTAGTAAGCTATGGCTACACCTTC. Residues: CASSSSGVVSYGYTF. The chain couples TRBV6-6 to TRBJ1-2; maybe TRBD1 (6 bases). Germline V gene lookup returns CDR1 MNHNY and CDR2 SVGAGI (reference sequence). V lost 4 bases, J lost 4 bases, and 16 bases lay in between. CDR3 length equals 15 residues.

This chain joins TRBV7-2 and TRBJ2-2; TRBD2 might be the D (5 bases). The germline gives CDR1 SGHTA, CDR2 FQGNSA. This CDR3 comprises 15 residues. The V and J ends lost 1 base and 5 bases respectively, with 11 bases between them. The CDR3 nucleotides read TGTGCCAGCAGCTTAGTGGTCAGCGGAACCGGGGAGCTGTTTTTT. It encodes CASSLVVSGTGELFF.

V usage is TRBV19 and J usage is TRBJ1-1, with TRBD1 as a possible D gene (5 bases). Germline values: CDR1 LNHDA, CDR2 SQIVND (reference sequence). CDR3 length: 15 amino acids. The ends were cut back, 5 bases at V and 0 bases at J, with 13 bases in the middle. The CDR3 DNA follows: TGTGCCAGTAGTGTCGACAGCTATCTGAACACTGAAGCTTTCTTT. Translating gives CASSVDSYLNTEAFF.

V is TRBV6-6 and J is TRBJ1-1; perhaps TRBD1 as D (5 bases). The CDR3 loop spans 16 amino acids. CDR1 is MNHNY and CDR2 is SVGAGI in the germline V gene (reference sequence). With 2 bases removed from V and 0 bases from J, the gap between germline ends came to 13 bases. CDR3 DNA: TGTGCCAGCAGTTACCCGTTGGGGGGACTGAACACTGAAGCTTTCTTT. This encodes CASSYPLGGLNTEAFF.